This T cell receptor beta chain was observed in a study of blood T cell repertoires in COVID-19. Study background: The United States, Italy and Spain supplied acute and convalescent COVID-19 samples.

In the original workflow: Amplification from reference gene primers served as the basis for estimated nucleated cell counts. The assay was immunoSEQ multiplex PCR, and TCRdb's table has in-frame clones only and misses some. For V, J and clone size, that table is used; D and trimming come from the DNA. The sample gives 150,000 or so clones, 80% to 85% of which show up once; around 4% is in the top ten. This clone was seen once. CDR1 and CDR2 from the germline V gene are MGHDK and SYGVNS. Unmatched junction bases numbered 9, after V lost 6 bases and J lost 2 bases. This CDR3 region has 16 residues. Sequenced sample: peripheral blood. The chain recombines TRBV25-1 with TRBJ2-3; 9 positions agree with TRBD1. This clonotype was obtained from a woman in her fifties or sixties with acute or convalescent COVID-19. CDR3 region: CASSGLRTGATDTQYF. As DNA, the CDR3 is TGTGCCAGCAGCGGCCTGCGGACAGGGGCCACAGATACGCAGTATTTT.